This T cell receptor beta chain was found in a study of cytomegalovirus exposure and HLA in healthy donors (dated by TCRdb to about 2017). About the investigation overall: In an earlier analysis of 550 to 750 of the donors, 250 to 350 Gb of sequence data and 117 million unique TCR beta sequences from some 170 million T cells were reported. HLA typing covered class I and class II loci at four-digit resolution. In the later analysis, no new phenotypic data were used to find candidate immune exposures; instead, reliance was placed on TCR beta sequences and their occurrence across donors. Every discovery cohort repertoire had been produced on one sequencing platform. Using immunosequencing, the study profiled T cell repertoires from 666 subjects and related those repertoires to cytomegalovirus serostatus. Alongside the repertoire data, information on donor age, sex, ethnicity and CMV serostatus was compiled. The number of typed donors differed by locus: about 620-640 for A, B, C, DRB1 and DQB1; 522 for DQA1; approximately 600 for DPA1; and 400 to 480 for DPB1. An earlier analysis of 450 to 750 of the donors used high-throughput TCR beta sequencing to judge whether each TCR beta V gene segment behaved as functional or pseudogenic. An early release that covered some 640 HLA-typed donors contained approximately 300 gigabases of sequencing data and tens of millions of unique TCR sequences. In addition to the first cohort of 666 subjects, a separate validation cohort of 120 different subjects was used. A later analysis re-examined previously published TCR beta repertoires from just over 650 donors and added high-resolution HLA genotyping to investigate patterns of TCR occurrence. Four to six DR-DQ haplotypes were handled as single units for association and clustering, since linkage in the cohort was strong. To predict cytomegalovirus infection status, the study combined high-throughput TCR immunosequencing, statistical association of individual TCRs with disease status, and machine learning. The study was designed to test whether signatures of past pathogen exposure could be identified by cataloging public T cell receptors. Of the 350 to 400 genotyped donors, approximately 82% fell in the genetic ancestry cluster associated with self-reported Caucasian donors. Among about 400 genotyped donors of the cohort, an average of around 240,000 unique TCR beta nucleotide sequences was sequenced per donor, of which roughly 17% were non-productive. Genome-wide SNP genotypes for about 55% of the roughly 670 donors were used in a later genetic analysis, which treated that subset as a discovery cohort. The paper's findings and limits, for the study overall: A later analysis found that TCR association rates varied across HLA loci, with DRB1 alleles showing the most associated TCRs and HLA-C alleles the fewest. Several of the top co-occurrence clusters appeared to be linked to parvovirus B19, influenza, CMV and Epstein-Barr virus, according to a later analysis. In a later genetic analysis, fewer N-insertions in productive TCRs were reported among donors in an Asian-associated ancestry cluster than the roughly 640-donor mean. Linkage disequilibrium might explain the correlated functional status among segregating V segments, but an unknown experimental factor could not be excluded. According to the authors, the approach could potentially be generalized to other disease states and immunological phenotypes. Immune exposure information for the cohort was limited to CMV serostatus. In a later analysis, HLA-associated TCR beta chains were found to be more clonally expanded and to have lower generation probabilities than equally common non-associated chains. Strong co-occurrence of HLA alleles, especially DR and DQ, made assigning TCR associations to individual alleles difficult. An association between a missense DCLRE1C variant and V-gene and J-gene trimming of TCR beta chains was found in a later genetic analysis and replicated in an independent cohort. Some 15 rarely observed V segments, including chromosome 9 orphons, were excluded from the earlier analysis of several hundred of the donors because counts were too low. An earlier analysis of roughly 570 of the donors showed that most TCR beta V segments appeared in productive rearrangements either about 87% or about 30% of the time, which broadly matched IMGT annotations. According to a later analysis, most CMV-associated TCR beta chains appeared to be HLA-restricted, and the HLA associations seemed to be driven largely by CMV exposure. Three of the identified cytomegalovirus-associated TCR beta chains were confirmed in vitro to be specific for cytomegalovirus antigens. Some IMGT-functional V segments, including TRBV6-2 and TRBV6-3, could not be told apart with the 87-base-pair reads, so those segments were excluded. Presence/absence analyses assumed roughly uniform sequencing depth across donors, an assumption that may not hold. Because some donors lacked HLA typing at each locus, the association tests relied only on the typed subset. A total of 150 to 200 TCR beta chains were listed by the study as associated with cytomegalovirus. The classifier was reported to diagnose cytomegalovirus status with high specificity and sensitivity in both the original and validation cohorts. A cluster of highly shared sequence variants was judged likely to be a technical artifact of the sequencing pipeline. Specific HLA alleles were associated with more than 15,000 TCR beta sequences at a false discovery rate of 0.05 in a later analysis. Most TCR sequences were seen in very few donors, while some public TCRs were found in many individuals. In this cohort, only TCR beta chains were sequenced, and detectable features were limited by the absence of alpha or paired-chain data. A further reported finding was that TCR beta sequences accurately predicted the HLA-A and HLA-B alleles for most subjects in the first cohort.

Libraries were built with the immunoSEQ multiplex PCR assay. The multiplex PCR relied on a mix of 60 forward primers for TCR Vbeta segments and 13 reverse primers for TCR Jbeta segments. Amplification of the CDR3 region of rearranged TCR beta genes was performed with a multiplex PCR assay on genomic DNA. Amplified TCR beta libraries were sequenced as 87-base-pair reads on the Illumina HiSeq System. The paper's processing steps were these. A later analysis tallied around 87 million unique TCR beta chains across the 666 repertoires, and some 10 million of those chains were shared by two or more donors. Raw reads were error-corrected and collapsed into unique sequences with a nearest-neighbor algorithm that merged closely related sequences to remove PCR and sequencing errors. CDR3 sequences were aligned to IMGT reference sequences to assign V, D and J gene segments. For a sequence to be retained, a match of at least six nucleotides was required to both a V gene segment and a J gene segment. Rearrangements were called productive when the CDR3 lacked stop codons and stayed in frame with V and J; all others were non-productive. CDR3 was defined by IMGT convention, running from the second conserved V-encoded cysteine to the conserved J-encoded phenylalanine. In an earlier analysis of around 640 of the donors, sequences lacking an unambiguous match to a single V gene segment were excluded. An earlier analysis of about 590 of the donors classified V segments as functional when productive rearrangements were above 56.7% and as segregating when the standard deviation between donors was above 5%. A statistical classification framework was built for diagnosing cytomegalovirus status from the catalog of TCR beta chain sequences. In a later analysis, V and J genes were assigned by comparing TCR nucleotide sequences against IMGT/GENE-DB human TR gene sequences. Using the TCRdist pipeline, a later analysis assigned CDR3 sequences along with most-parsimonious VDJ recombination scenarios. In a later analysis, each TCR beta chain was defined by its CDR3 amino acid sequence together with its V-gene family, and reads lacking a unique V-gene family were excluded. In a later analysis, 550 to 650 highly shared, low-generation-probability nucleotide sequences were removed to address suspected cross-contamination and a sequencing artifact. In a later analysis, a clonal expansion index for each public chain was calculated from normalized within-repertoire ranks of inferred template counts. A later analysis computed generation probabilities with a VDJ recombination model fitted to out-of-frame rearrangements, and checked the results against IGoR. In a later analysis, hypergeometric tests were used to score TCR-TCR, TCR-HLA and TCR-CMV co-occurrence, with a repertoire-size bias correction applied to TCR pairs. To estimate false discovery rates, a later analysis permuted the HLA or CMV assignments 20 times. A later analysis grouped co-occurring TCRs with DBSCAN, adding TCRdist sequence similarity when clustering within HLA-allele-positive subsets. For co-occurrence clustering, repertoires with fewer than 30,000 or more than 120,000 public chains were excluded, along with about five repertoires with anomalous nucleotide sharing. The immuneACCESS repertoire file appears here via TCRdb, limited to in-frame rearrangements. These files lack a portion of the clones; in checked studies, under half of the deficit traces to unresolved V genes, and the cause of the others is not known. Clone size and V and J calls were adopted from that table, with D and trimming inferred from the DNA. Counted in this sample were 180,000 or so clones; 76% of them appeared once. The ten largest clonotypes hold about 2.5% of the sample.

The cohort comprised fewer than 750 healthy bone marrow donors. Cohort members were all nominally healthy when sampled, although unrecorded immune exposures were likely present. The donor tested CMV seropositive and was one of the 289 seropositive cohort members. A peripheral blood sample was collected from each donor, and TCR beta sequencing was performed on peripheral blood mononuclear cells. Genomic DNA extraction from the blood cell samples was performed with the Qiagen DNeasy Blood Extraction Kit. As encoded in the germline V gene, CDR1 is SGHVS while CDR2 is FQNEAQ. V is reduced by 1 base and J by 3 bases, leaving a spacing of 13 bases between them. Spanning cysteine to phenylalanine, the CDR3 consists of 16 amino acids. Here the CDR3 DNA is all that survives: 48 bases in frame from base 1. This clone appeared a few times. The clone's antigen remains unknown. Per-nucleotide qualities are absent, and no much larger clonotype sits a single base away.

Sequencing was carried out using PBMCs. This TCR was sampled from a woman younger than 45 in good health and CMV-seropositive. The sequence joins TRBV7-8 to TRBJ2-1, with TRBD2 perhaps the D gene, on 6 matching bases. CDR3 reads: CASSLDGGEGYNEQFF. The nucleotide sequence is TGTGCCAGCAGCTTAGATGGCGGGGAAGGCTACAATGAGCAGTTCTTC.